The TCR beta chain described here comes from a study of blood T cell repertoires in COVID-19. At the level of the study: Samples of COVID-19 (acute and convalescent) were obtained from the United States, Italy and Spain.

All enrollees were about 18 to 89 years old and from 24 US areas. Grouping used clinical history reported by participants in a survey and questionnaire. As processed by the authors: For nucleated cells, counts were estimated from reference gene primer amplification. Profiling relied on immunoSEQ multiplex PCR, and the TCRdb table lists in-frame clones only, not all of them. The DNA was the basis for D and trimming; V, J and clone size are from that table. Found here are about 370,000 clones, 85% to 90% of them singletons; the top ten hold around 1%. The receptor's source is a man between 18 and 29 years old who had recovered from COVID-19. Source material: PBMCs or T cells enriched from blood (not recorded which).

The CDR3 reads CASSPMTGYNSPLHF. The DNA of the CDR3 is TGTGCCAGCAGTCCAATGACAGGCTATAATTCACCCCTCCACTTT. This chain uses TRBV25-1 with TRBJ1-6, with D maybe TRBD1 (6 bases). V was trimmed by 5 bases and J by 3 bases, leaving 11 bases between them. CDR1 MGHDK and CDR2 SYGVNS come from the germline V gene. The CDR3 extends over 15 amino acids.